The 26 T cell receptor beta chains below come from one sample, sequenced in a study of CD8 T cells in ankylosing spondylitis. Each CDR3 protein gets one entry after TCRdb re-called the 5' RACE reads with MiXCR. The sample has fewer than 200,000 distinct CDR3 sequences; approximately 10% are singletons. The sample was blood, either unsorted or a sorted T cell fraction (not recorded which). Receptor source: a female donor with ankylosing spondylitis or in good health (not recorded which).

This clonotype was detected a few times. The chain is built from TRBV27 and TRBJ1-1, with D possibly being TRBD1 (5 bases). The CDR3 is made up of 16 amino acids. Looked up from germline, CDR1 is MNHEY and CDR2 is SMNVEV (reference sequence). V shed 3 bases and J shed 0 bases, with 14 bases lying between them. Here the CDR3 DNA reads TGTGCCAGCAGTTTTGATCCCGGGGCCATGAACACTGAAGCTTTCTTT. It specifies CASSFDPGAMNTEAFF.

This clonotype has ten or more counts. The chain joins TRBV29-1 to TRBJ2-7; D may correspond to TRBD1 or TRBD2 (5 bases each). Germline assignment: CDR1 SQVTM and CDR2 ANQGSEA. The length of the CDR3 is 14 residues. The V end lost 4 bases, the J end lost 3 bases, and 16 bases lay between the germline ends. The CDR3 region is CSVVQAGEFYEQYF. The CDR3, as DNA: TGCAGCGTTGTACAGGCGGGCGAATTCTACGAGCAGTACTTC.

The gene calls are TRBV12-3 or TRBV12-4 and TRBJ2-3; TRBD1 agrees at 9 bases. V lost 6 bases, J lost 4 bases, and 8 bases stayed unmatched. The CDR3 spans 15 residues. CDR3 amino acids: CASRAGTGYPDTQYF. Here the CDR3 DNA reads TGTGCCAGCAGAGCCGGGACAGGGTATCCAGATACGCAGTATTTT.

This chain links TRBV7-9 with TRBJ2-7; possibly TRBD2 for D (6 bases). V lost 4 bases to trimming and J lost 4 bases, with 14 bases between them. There are 14 residues in the CDR3. Germline CDR1 reads SEHNR; CDR2 reads FQNEAQ (reference sequence). The CDR3 coding sequence is TGTGCCAGCAGCTCGGGCGGGATTGAATACGAGCAGTACTTC. Protein: CASSSGGIEYEQYF.

This clonotype came up a few times. The CDR3 DNA follows: TGCGCCAGCAGCTTGGTGAAGACATCTGAAGCTTTCTTT. As protein: CASSLVKTSEAFF. The chain couples TRBV5-1 to TRBJ1-1; D not certain. CDR1 is SGHRS, CDR2 YFSETQ, per germline. Trimming removed 0 bases at V and 6 bases at J, with 9 bases between. CDR3 length: 13 residues.

This sequence joins TRBV7-9 and TRBJ2-1, with D perhaps TRBD2 (5 bases). Germline-derived CDR1 and CDR2 are SEHNR and FQNEAQ (reference sequence). V shed 5 bases and J shed 3 bases, with 17 bases lying between them. CDR3 length: 16 amino acids. CDR3 in amino acids: CASSPSGSSGYNEQFF. The CDR3 DNA reads TGTGCCAGCAGCCCCAGCGGCTCAAGTGGCTACAATGAGCAGTTCTTC.

This clonotype was counted many times. This rearrangement joins TRBV12-3 or TRBV12-4 to TRBJ1-1, with unresolved D. The CDR3 is 11 amino acids. The V end lost 2 bases, the J end lost 8 bases, and 6 bases lay between the germline ends. CDR3: CASSLRREAFF. DNA of the CDR3: TGTGCCAGCAGTTTAAGAAGGGAAGCTTTCTTT.

In this sample, this clonotype turned up a few times. This sequence joins TRBV6-2 or TRBV6-3 and TRBJ2-1; 11 bases map to TRBD2. The CDR3 runs to 15 residues. J was trimmed by 5 bases and V by 0 bases; bases with no gene match: 0. CDR1 is MNHEY and CDR2 is SVGEGT in the germline V gene. The DNA for the CDR3 is TGTGCCAGCAGTTACTCGGGACTAGCGGACAATGAGCAGTTCTTC. It encodes CASSYSGLADNEQFF.

This clonotype was observed at least ten times. The chain employs TRBV4-3 and TRBJ2-1; 10 positions match TRBD2. CDR1 LGHNA and CDR2 YSLEER come from the germline V gene. V lost 3 bases to trimming and J lost 4 bases; unmatched junction nucleotides: 6. CDR3 length: 16 amino acids. In DNA, the CDR3 is TGCGCCAGCAGCCATGCACTAGCGGGGTTTTACAATGAGCAGTTCTTC. Its translation: CASSHALAGFYNEQFF.

The V call is TRBV5-1, the J call TRBJ1-1; 11 positions agree with TRBD1. CDR3 length equals 17 residues. Trimming took 0 bases from V and 0 from J; bases not matched to a gene: 4. Germline V gives CDR1 SGHRS, CDR2 YFSETQ. In nucleotides, the CDR3 is TGCGCCAGCAGCTTGGGGGACAGGGGGTCTGTGAACACTGAAGCTTTCTTT. Encoded protein: CASSLGDRGSVNTEAFF.

For this clonotype: Germline and junction disagree at one end, which may indicate a read error. The chain has TRBV5-1 and TRBJ2-1, with a possible D match to TRBD2 (7 bases). CDR3 size: 15 residues. Germline V lookup: CDR1 SGHRS, CDR2 YFSETQ. This CDR3 reads CASSLEGGRNDEKFF. The CDR3 DNA reads TGCGCCAGCAGCTTGGAGGGGGGGCGCAACGATGAGAAGTTCTTC.

This clonotype was detected ten times or more. The rearrangement links TRBV27 to TRBJ2-6; D is unclear. Germline lookup yields CDR1 MNHEY and CDR2 SMNVEV (reference sequence). V lost 5 bases and J 4 bases, leaving 9 bases between the germline ends. This CDR3 region has 14 residues. CDR3 DNA sequence: TGTGCCAGCAGTCACCCATCCGGGGCCAACGTCCTGACTTTC. This encodes CASSHPSGANVLTF.

This clonotype was detected only a few times. The J gene is TRBJ1-4, the V gene TRBV6-5, with D maybe TRBD1 (5 bases). The CDR3 totals 14 residues. CDR1 is MNHEY, CDR2 SVGAGI, per germline. V dropped 2 bases and J dropped 8 bases, with 12 bases sitting between them. The CDR3 coding sequence is TGTGCCAGCAGTTACGGGGAGGGGTGGGAAAAACTGTTTTTT. Encoded protein: CASSYGEGWEKLFF.

Ten or more counts support this clonotype. V and J are TRBV9 and TRBJ2-3; TRBD2 is a possible D gene (5 bases). The V and J ends lost 3 bases and 6 bases respectively, with 5 bases between them. The V gene's germline CDR1 is SGDLS and CDR2 YYNGEE. This CDR3 has 11 amino acids. The CDR3 DNA reads as TGTGCCAGCAGCGCGGGGGATACGCAGTATTTT. Amino acid sequence: CASSAGDTQYF.

This chain joins TRBV12-2 and TRBJ1-3; the table's TRBD1 call for D was not verified on the DNA. TRBV12-2 is a pseudogene segment. The CDR3 sequence is 17 residues long. CDR3 in amino acids: CASRLDRPRSTGNTIYF. Written as DNA, the CDR3 is TGTGCAAGTCGCTTAGACAGGCCAAGGTCAACTGGAAACACCATATATTTT.

The V gene is TRBV20-1, the J gene TRBJ1-2, with no clear D. Trimming pared 4 bases from V and 6 bases from J, leaving 15 bases between. This CDR3 contains 13 residues. CDR1 DFQATT and CDR2 SNEGSKA come from the germline V gene (reference sequence). As DNA, the CDR3 is TGCAGTGCTATTAGCAGCGTCGGGGATGGCTACACCTTC. It encodes CSAISSVGDGYTF.

This clonotype occurred many times. The chain combines TRBV4-3 with TRBJ1-6; 7 bases match TRBD1. The germline V gene has CDR1 LGHNA and CDR2 YSLEER. This CDR3 contains 18 residues. J was trimmed by 4 bases and V by 0 bases; bases with no gene match: 9. CDR3 DNA: TGCGCCAGCAGCCAAGATGTAGCAGGGGGTTTATATAATTCACCCCTCCACTTT. Translated, it gives CASSQDVAGGLYNSPLHF.

The sample holds a few counts of this clonotype. V gene TRBV20-1 combines with J gene TRBJ2-7, with D possibly matching TRBD2 (7 bases). Germline CDR1 reads DFQATT; CDR2 reads SNEGSKA (reference sequence). There are 15 residues in the CDR3. Trimming took off 0 bases at V and 2 bases at J, with 14 bases between the two ends. Written as DNA, the CDR3 is TGCAGTGCTAGAGATAGGGAGGGGGGGACCTACGAGCAGTACTTC. Translated, it gives CSARDREGGTYEQYF.

This chain joins TRBV9 and TRBJ1-2; D is unresolved. CDR3 length: 13 residues. V lost 0 bases to trimming and J lost 1 base, with 4 bases between them. The V gene's germline CDR1 is SGDLS and CDR2 YYNGEE. For the CDR3, the DNA is TGTGCCAGCAGCGTAGGGAATAACTATGGCTACACCTTC. Translating gives CASSVGNNYGYTF.

In its sample, this clonotype was seen many times. V and J are TRBV7-9 and TRBJ2-3; the match to TRBD2 covers 8 bases. Germline values: CDR1 SEHNR, CDR2 FQNEAQ (reference sequence). Trimming cost V 1 base and J 6 bases; bases outside gene matches: 3. This CDR3 is built from 14 residues. CDR3 region: CASSLGAGADTQYF. The CDR3, as DNA: TGTGCCAGCAGCTTAGGAGCGGGAGCGGATACGCAGTATTTT.

The chain couples TRBV7-2 to TRBJ2-1; 14 bases align to TRBD2. Germline V gives CDR1 SGHTA, CDR2 FQGNSA. This CDR3 is 17 amino acids long. J gave up 9 bases and V 3 bases, and 10 bases lay outside the gene matches. CDR3 sequence: CASSLGLAGEISGEQFF. As DNA, the CDR3 is TGTGCCAGCAGCTTGGGACTAGCGGGAGAAATTAGCGGTGAGCAGTTCTTC. Filled out from reference TRBV7-2 and TRBJ2-1, the complete variable domain reads GAGVSQSPSNKVTEKGKDVELRCDPISGHTALYWYRQSLGQGLEFLIYFQGNSAPDKSGLPSDRFSAERTGGSVSTLTIQRTQQEDSAVYLCASSLGLAGEISGEQFFGPGTRLTVL.

The chain uses TRBV28 and TRBJ2-4; 9 nucleotides match TRBD1. After removal of 6 bases from V and 2 bases from J, the junction contained 8 bases not matched to a gene. The CDR3 length is 16 residues. Germline V gene lookup returns CDR1 MDHEN and CDR2 SYDVKM. The CDR3 region is CASRNRGLGSKNIQYF. The CDR3 DNA follows: TGTGCCAGCAGGAACAGGGGGCTCGGGTCCAAAAACATTCAGTACTTC. The whole variable domain, filled in from reference TRBV28 and TRBJ2-4, reads DVKVTQSSRYLVKRTGEKVFLECVQDMDHENMFWYRQDPGLGLRLIYFSYDVKMKEKGDIPEGYSVSREKKERFSLILESASTNQTSMYLCASRNRGLGSKNIQYFGAGTRLSVL.

This clonotype was observed a few times. The J gene is TRBJ2-7, the V gene TRBV20-1; D tentatively reads TRBD1 or TRBD2 (6 bases each). Trimming stripped 5 bases from V and 3 bases from J, with 14 bases between. Looked up from germline, CDR1 is DFQATT and CDR2 is SNEGSKA (reference sequence). The CDR3 covers 13 residues. The DNA for the CDR3 is TGCAGTGCTGAAGGGGGGACCAGCTACGAGCAGTACTTC. It translates to CSAEGGTSYEQYF.

Ten or more counts support this clonotype. The rearrangement joins TRBV12-3 or TRBV12-4 to TRBJ1-1, with D maybe TRBD1 (6 bases). The CDR3 is 13 amino acids. The V end was cut by 3 bases, the J end by 4 bases, with 9 bases between. The CDR3 DNA reads TGTGCCAGCAGTTTGGCCAGGGGCACTGAAGCTTTCTTT. Residues: CASSLARGTEAFF.

This clonotype was seen only a few times. The chain is built from TRBV10-3 and TRBJ2-1; D is ambiguous. V lost 0 bases and J 10 bases, leaving 7 bases between the germline ends. Germline V gene sequence: CDR1 ENHRY, CDR2 SYGVKD. CDR3 size: 12 residues. As DNA, the CDR3 is TGTGCCATCAGTGAGTCGAGGAGAGAGCAGTTCTTC. Protein product: CAISESRREQFF.

The J gene is TRBJ2-1, the V gene TRBV18; D is uncertain. Germline V gene data show CDR1 as KGHSH and CDR2 as LQKENI. V was pared by 4 bases and J by 0 bases, with 10 bases between. CDR3 length equals 15 residues. CDR3 bases: TGTGCCAGCTCACTTGACCTGAGCTCCTACAATGAGCAGTTCTTC. As protein: CASSLDLSSYNEQFF. The whole variable domain, remainder taken from reference TRBV18 and TRBJ2-1, is NAGVMQNPRHLVRRRGQEARLRCSPMKGHSHVYWYRQLPEEGLKFMVYLQKENIIDESGMPKERFSAEFPKEGPSILRIQQVVRGDSAAYFCASSLDLSSYNEQFFGPGTRLTVL.